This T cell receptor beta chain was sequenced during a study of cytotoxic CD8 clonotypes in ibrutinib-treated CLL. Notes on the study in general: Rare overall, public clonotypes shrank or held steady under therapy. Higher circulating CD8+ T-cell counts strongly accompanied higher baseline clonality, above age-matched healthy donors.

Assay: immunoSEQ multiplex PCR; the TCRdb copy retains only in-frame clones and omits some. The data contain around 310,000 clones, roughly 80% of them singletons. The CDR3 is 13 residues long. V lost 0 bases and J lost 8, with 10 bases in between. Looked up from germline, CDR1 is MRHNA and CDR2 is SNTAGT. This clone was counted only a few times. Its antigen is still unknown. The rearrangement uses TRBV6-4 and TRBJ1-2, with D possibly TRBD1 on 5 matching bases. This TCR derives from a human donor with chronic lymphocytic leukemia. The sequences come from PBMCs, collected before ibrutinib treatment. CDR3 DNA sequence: TGTGCCAGCAGTGACTCCGGGGGAGGCGGCTACACCTTC. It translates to CASSDSGGGGYTF.